These 23 T cell receptor beta chains originate from one sample sequenced in a study of blood T cells in healthy people across ages (dated by TCRdb to the mid-2010s). Library construction relied on 5' RACE. The sequencing machine was an Illumina HiSeq 2500. A second roughly 6 to 11 cycle PCR used a sample-barcoded 5' primer and a J-beta primer mix. TCRdb ran its own pipeline on the public reads, namely fastp trimming at Q25 and MiXCR clone calling, and kept in-frame beta chains. Rows with one shared CDR3 protein collapse into an entry with the most common genes and DNA. The sample includes under 1,000,000 distinct CDR3 sequences, with 46% observed a single time. The ten largest clones add up to about a sixth of the sample. The sample was blood. These TCRs come from a man older than 75 in good health.

This clonotype was seen a few times. The chain joins TRBV7-2 to TRBJ2-6; D gene ambiguous. In germline, CDR1 is SGHTA, CDR2 FQGNSA. This CDR3 has 17 amino acids. Trimming left V 0 bases short and J 2 bases short, with 11 bases between. CDR3: CASSLAHGPPGANVLTF. The CDR3 DNA reads as TGTGCCAGCAGCTTAGCGCATGGGCCCCCTGGGGCCAACGTCCTGACTTTC.

This clonotype appeared once. This chain links TRBV28 with TRBJ1-1; no reliable D call. The germline CDR1 and CDR2 sequences are MDHEN and SYDVKM. V was clipped by 6 bases and J by 6 bases, with 11 bases between them. The CDR3 is made up of 12 amino acids. This chain's CDR3 is CASRRATSEAFF. The CDR3 DNA is TGTGCCAGCAGGCGGGCAACATCTGAAGCTTTCTTT. The variable domain in full, with the rest retrieved from reference TRBV28 and TRBJ1-1, is DVKVTQSSRYLVKRTGEKVFLECVQDMDHENMFWYRQDPGLGLRLIYFSYDVKMKEKGDIPEGYSVSREKKERFSLILESASTNQTSMYLCASRRATSEAFFGQGTRLTVV.

This clonotype appeared many times. An end of the junction does not agree with germline; a read error may underlie this. The chain recombines TRBV7-6 with TRBJ2-5; possibly TRBD2 for D (5 bases). Germline assignment: CDR1 SGHVS and CDR2 FNYEAQ. The CDR3 has 13 amino acids. CDR3 nucleotide sequence: TGTGCCAGCAGCGTAGCGATACAAGAGACCCAGTACTTC. Translated: CASSVAIQETQYF.

V and J are TRBV15 and TRBJ2-6; a possible D gene is TRBD1 (5 bases). The V and J ends lost 6 bases and 0 bases respectively, with 9 bases between them. CDR1 is LNHNV, CDR2 YYDKDF, per germline (reference sequence). CDR3 length equals 15 residues. The CDR3 protein is CATRKGDSGANVLTF. DNA of the CDR3: TGTGCCACCAGGAAAGGGGACTCTGGGGCCAACGTCCTGACTTTC.

This rearrangement joins TRBV2 to TRBJ2-3, with 9 bases identical to TRBD2. J was trimmed by 2 bases and V by 9 bases; bases with no gene match: 6. Per the germline V gene, CDR1 is SNHLY and CDR2 is FYNNEI. This CDR3 contains 14 residues. CDR3 nucleotides: TGTGCCAGGACAGCTAGCGGGGACACAGATACGCAGTATTTT. Translating it yields CARTASGDTDTQYF. The variable domain in full, completed from reference TRBV2 and TRBJ2-3, reads EPEVTQTPSHQVTQMGQEVILRCVPISNHLYFYWYRQILGQKVEFLVSFYNNEISEKSEIFDDQFSVERPDGSNFTLKIRSTKLEDSAMYFCARTASGDTDTQYFGPGTRLTVL.

This clonotype was detected only once. The chain employs TRBV28 and TRBJ2-3, with D perhaps TRBD2 (5 bases). The germline V gene encodes CDR1 MDHEN and CDR2 SYDVKM. Trimming pared 5 bases from V and 2 bases from J, leaving 14 bases between. The CDR3 totals 15 residues. The CDR3 sequence: CASSLRGPYTDTQYF. The DNA for the CDR3 is TGTGCCAGCAGTCTCCGAGGGCCCTACACAGATACGCAGTATTTT.

The chain carries TRBV7-2 and TRBJ2-3, with 8 bases lining up with TRBD2. With V trimmed by 5 bases and J by 5 bases, 12 bases remained unmatched. Germline V gene sequence: CDR1 SGHTA, CDR2 FQGNSA. CDR3 size: 16 residues. This CDR3 is CASSHPGTSSKDTQYF. CDR3 coding DNA: TGTGCCAGCAGCCACCCCGGGACTAGTAGTAAAGATACGCAGTATTTT.

The chain combines TRBV28 with TRBJ1-2; D remains ambiguous. Trimming shortened V by 3 bases and J by 3 bases, and 5 bases separated the two germline ends. The CDR3 runs to 12 residues. Germline loops: CDR1 MDHEN, CDR2 SYDVKM. The CDR3 coding sequence is TGTGCCAGCAGTTTGGGGTACTATGGCTACACCTTC. This translates into CASSLGYYGYTF.

For this clonotype: A read error may account for a junction end that differs from germline. This chain links TRBV5-1 with TRBJ2-1, with 12 positions matching TRBD2. The J call may be wrong; the DNA end is better matched by TRBJ2-7. The CDR3 sequence is 17 residues long. The V gene's germline CDR1 is SGHRS and CDR2 YFSETQ. CDR3 amino acids: CASSLFSSGREYNEQYF. The CDR3 DNA sequence: TGCGCTAGCAGCTTGTTCTCTAGCGGGAGGGAATACAATGAGCAGTACTTC.

The chain uses TRBV20-1 and TRBJ2-7, with D possibly matching TRBD1 (5 bases). The J call is doubtful: the DNA matches TRBJ2-5 better. The CDR3 runs 13 residues. Germline CDR1 DFQATT, CDR2 SNEGSKA (reference sequence). The CDR3 region has the DNA TGCAGTGCTAGCGGACATGTCGGGGAGACCCAGTACTTC. The encoded protein is CSASGHVGETQYF.

The chain combines TRBV27 with TRBJ2-5; weak D call: TRBD2 (6 bases). The CDR3 spans 13 residues. Germline lookup yields CDR1 MNHEY and CDR2 SMNVEV (reference sequence). V lost 4 bases and J lost 5, with 11 bases in between. CDR3 nucleotides: TGTGCCAGCAGTTCGACTAGTGGGGAGACCCAGTACTTC. This gives the protein CASSSTSGETQYF.

Many counts were recorded for this clonotype. The chain employs TRBV29-1 and TRBJ2-3; 11 bases are a match to TRBD2. Germline lookup yields CDR1 SQVTM and CDR2 ANQGSEA. The CDR3 length is 16 residues. Trimming cost V 6 bases and J 2 bases; bases outside gene matches: 10. In nucleotides, the CDR3 is TGCAGCGTGTTGGGGACTAGCGGAGTCAACACAGATACGCAGTATTTT. Translation gives CSVLGTSGVNTDTQYF.

This clonotype was picked up one time. The chain links TRBV24-1 to TRBJ1-1; D is perhaps TRBD1 (6 bases). The CDR3 contains 13 residues. V lost 12 bases and J lost 5, with 18 bases in between. The V gene's germline CDR1 is KGHDR and CDR2 SFDVKD. The CDR3 sequence: CAYLPGAGTEAFF. CDR3 nucleotide sequence: TGTGCCTATCTGCCGGGGGCAGGAACTGAAGCTTTCTTT.

This clonotype was detected a few times. The chain links TRBV25-1 to TRBJ1-5; D remains ambiguous. The CDR3 covers 16 residues. With 5 bases removed from V and 4 bases from J, the gap between germline ends came to 18 bases. Germline V gives CDR1 MGHDK, CDR2 SYGVNS. The CDR3 region is CASSSTLVGTNQPQHF. CDR3 in DNA: TGTGCCAGCAGTTCCACCCTGGTGGGTACAAATCAGCCCCAGCATTTT.

The chain carries TRBV27 and TRBJ1-5; no clear D. CDR1 and CDR2 from the germline V gene are MNHEY and SMNVEV (reference sequence). V was trimmed by 4 bases and J by 3 bases, leaving 7 bases between them. This CDR3 contains 13 residues. The CDR3 reads CASSYTANQPQHF. DNA of the CDR3: TGTGCCAGCAGTTACACGGCCAATCAGCCCCAGCATTTT.

This clonotype was counted many times. The chain is built from TRBV7-8 and TRBJ2-5, with 7 bases lining up with TRBD2. This CDR3 has 14 residues. The V and J ends lost 7 bases and 2 bases, in that order; junction bases with no gene match: 7. The germline CDR1 and CDR2 sequences are SGHVS and FQNEAQ. The CDR3 bases are TGTGCCAGCACATTGTCTAGCGGACAAGAGACCCAGTACTTC. This encodes CASTLSSGQETQYF.

This clonotype was observed a single time. One end of the junction is discordant with germline, which a read error may explain. The chain joins TRBV6-6 to TRBJ2-6; D is tentatively TRBD1 or TRBD2 (5 bases each). Germline CDR1 is MNHNY and CDR2 is SVGAGI (reference sequence). CDR3 length: 17 amino acids. The CDR3 reads CASSYSRDTSGANALTF. In DNA form, the CDR3 reads TGTGCCAGCAGTTACTCGAGGGATACCTCTGGGGCCAACGCCCTGACTTTC.

This chain uses TRBV10-3 with TRBJ2-6; TRBD1 is a possible D gene (5 bases). This CDR3 spans 19 amino acids. Trimming removed 4 bases at V and 0 bases at J, with 19 bases between. Germline CDR1 ENHRY, CDR2 SYGVKD. This CDR3 is CAISAMEQAVSSGANVLTF. In nucleotides, the CDR3 is TGTGCCATCAGTGCAATGGAACAGGCTGTAAGCTCTGGGGCCAACGTCCTGACTTTC.

This clonotype was seen repeatedly, ten times or more. The V gene is TRBV20-1, the J gene TRBJ2-1, with D perhaps matching TRBD2 (6 bases). The CDR3 is made up of 15 amino acids. The germline V and J ends were trimmed by 4 bases and 0 bases, with 13 bases remaining between them. CDR1 DFQATT and CDR2 SNEGSKA come from the germline V gene (reference sequence). CDR3 region: CSAIRDSSSYNEQFF. CDR3 sequence (DNA): TGCAGTGCTATCCGGGACTCCAGCTCCTACAATGAGCAGTTCTTC.

The V call is TRBV6-1, the J call TRBJ2-3; possible D gene TRBD1, 5 bases. Germline V gene data show CDR1 as MNHNS and CDR2 as SASEGT. This CDR3 region has 14 residues. The ends were cut back, 4 bases at V and 7 bases at J, with 15 bases in the middle. CDR3: CASSVQGGANTQYF. The CDR3 DNA reads as TGTGCCAGCAGTGTGCAGGGTGGAGCAAATACGCAGTATTTT.

CDR3 sequence (DNA): TGTGCCAGCAGCGTATCCGGGACAACATACGAGCAGTACTTC. Amino acid sequence: CASSVSGTTYEQYF. The chain links TRBV7-2 to TRBJ2-5; D is perhaps TRBD1 (6 bases). Near its end, the DNA agrees better with TRBJ2-7, so the J call may be wrong. The CDR3 is 14 amino acids. Germline V CDR1 and CDR2: SGHTA, FQGNSA.

V is TRBV5-4 and J is TRBJ2-1; D might be TRBD1 (5 bases). The CDR3 is 14 amino acids. With 3 bases removed from V and 0 bases from J, the gap between germline ends came to 7 bases. Per the germline V gene, CDR1 is SGHNT and CDR2 is YYREEE (reference sequence). Written as DNA, the CDR3 is TGTGCCAGCAGCTCACAGGTCTCCTACAATGAGCAGTTCTTC. This sequence encodes CASSSQVSYNEQFF. The full variable domain, completed using reference TRBV5-4 and TRBJ2-1, is ETGVTQSPTHLIKTRGQQVTLRCSSQSGHNTVSWYQQALGQGPQFIFQYYREEENGRGNFPPRFSGLQFPNYSSELNVNALELDDSALYLCASSSQVSYNEQFFGPGTRLTVL.

This clonotype was seen once. Relative to the germline gene, one junction end is altered; a read error may explain this. The rearrangement links TRBV2 to TRBJ1-1, with TRBD1 as a possible D gene (5 bases). CDR1 SNHLY and CDR2 FYNNEI come from the germline V gene. The CDR3 spans 13 residues. CDR3 sequence: CASNSNRYTETFF. DNA for the CDR3: TGTGCCAGCAATTCGAACAGGTACACTGAAACTTTCTTT.